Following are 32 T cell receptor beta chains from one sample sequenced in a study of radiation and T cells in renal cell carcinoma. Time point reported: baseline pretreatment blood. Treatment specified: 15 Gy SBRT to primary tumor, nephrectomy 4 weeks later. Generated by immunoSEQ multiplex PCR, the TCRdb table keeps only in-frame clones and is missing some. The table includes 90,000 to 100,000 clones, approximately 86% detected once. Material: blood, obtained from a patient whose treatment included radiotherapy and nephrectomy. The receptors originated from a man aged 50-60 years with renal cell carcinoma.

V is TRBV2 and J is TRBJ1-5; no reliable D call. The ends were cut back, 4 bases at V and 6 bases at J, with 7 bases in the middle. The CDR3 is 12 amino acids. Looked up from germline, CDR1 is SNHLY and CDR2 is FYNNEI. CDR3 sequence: CASSVDGQPQHF. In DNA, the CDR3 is TGTGCCAGCAGTGTGGACGGTCAGCCCCAGCATTTT.

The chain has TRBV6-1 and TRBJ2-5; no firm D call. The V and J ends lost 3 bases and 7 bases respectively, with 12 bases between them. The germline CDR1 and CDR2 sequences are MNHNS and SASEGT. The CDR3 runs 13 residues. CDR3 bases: TGTGCCAGCAGTGATTTCCCTCTCGGGACCCAGTACTTC. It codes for CASSDFPLGTQYF.

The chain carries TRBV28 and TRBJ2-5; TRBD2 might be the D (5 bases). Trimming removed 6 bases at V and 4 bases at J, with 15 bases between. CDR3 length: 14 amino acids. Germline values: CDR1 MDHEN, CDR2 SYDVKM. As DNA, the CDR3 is TGTGCCAGCAGCCGGGCGCGGGTTGGAGAGACCCAGTACTTC. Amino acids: CASSRARVGETQYF.

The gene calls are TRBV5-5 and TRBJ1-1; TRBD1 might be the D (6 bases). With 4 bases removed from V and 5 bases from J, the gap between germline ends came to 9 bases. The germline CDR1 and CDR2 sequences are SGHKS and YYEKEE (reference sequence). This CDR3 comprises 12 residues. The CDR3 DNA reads TGTGCCAGCAGCATAGGACAGACTGAAGCTTTCTTT. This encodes CASSIGQTEAFF.

In DNA, the CDR3 is TGTGCCAGCAGCACCGGACAGGGGGCTGGGTACGAGCAGTACTTC. Translation gives CASSTGQGAGYEQYF. The rearrangement uses TRBV7-8 and TRBJ2-7, with 11 nucleotides matching TRBD1. The CDR3 contains 15 residues. The germline CDR1 and CDR2 sequences are SGHVS and FQNEAQ. The ends lost 5 bases at V and 4 bases at J; junction bases unmatched: 7.

CDR3 loop: CASSEVDRATNEKLFF. The CDR3 region has the DNA TGTGCCAGCAGTGAGGTAGACAGGGCAACTAATGAAAAACTGTTTTTT. The V and J genes are TRBV2 and TRBJ1-4; 7 bases match TRBD1. Germline trimming cut 3 bases from V and 0 bases from J; bases unmatched to any gene: 4. This CDR3 has 16 amino acids. CDR1 SNHLY and CDR2 FYNNEI come from the germline V gene.

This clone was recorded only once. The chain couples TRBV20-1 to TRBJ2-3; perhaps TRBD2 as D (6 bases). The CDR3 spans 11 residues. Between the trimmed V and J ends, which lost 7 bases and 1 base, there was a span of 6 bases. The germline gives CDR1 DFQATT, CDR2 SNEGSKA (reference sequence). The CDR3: CSVAGTDTQYF. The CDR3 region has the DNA TGCAGTGTAGCGGGCACAGATACGCAGTATTTT.

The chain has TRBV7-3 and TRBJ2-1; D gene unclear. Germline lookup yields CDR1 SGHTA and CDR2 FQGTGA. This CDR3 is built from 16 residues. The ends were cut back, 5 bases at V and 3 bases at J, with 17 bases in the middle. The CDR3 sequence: CASSKIGGANYNEQFF. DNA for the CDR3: TGTGCCAGCAGCAAAATAGGTGGAGCGAACTACAATGAGCAGTTCTTC.

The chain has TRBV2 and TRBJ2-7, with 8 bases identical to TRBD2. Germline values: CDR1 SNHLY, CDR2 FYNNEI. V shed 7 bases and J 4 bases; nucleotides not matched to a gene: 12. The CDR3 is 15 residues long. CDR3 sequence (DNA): TGTGCCAGCACCTTACTAGCGGAGGGCGGGTACGAGCAGTACTTC. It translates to CASTLLAEGGYEQYF.

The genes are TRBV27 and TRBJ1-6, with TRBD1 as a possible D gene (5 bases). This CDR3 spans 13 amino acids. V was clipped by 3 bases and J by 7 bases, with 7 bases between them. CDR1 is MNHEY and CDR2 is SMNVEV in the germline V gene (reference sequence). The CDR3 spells CASSFTGNSPLHF. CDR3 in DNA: TGTGCCAGCAGTTTCACAGGAAATTCACCCCTCCACTTT.

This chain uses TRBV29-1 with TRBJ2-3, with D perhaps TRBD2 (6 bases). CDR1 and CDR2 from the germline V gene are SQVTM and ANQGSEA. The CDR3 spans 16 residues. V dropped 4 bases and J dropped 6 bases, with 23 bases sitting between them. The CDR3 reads CSVVGVWRGRADTQYF. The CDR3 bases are TGCAGCGTTGTGGGGGTTTGGAGGGGCCGGGCCGATACGCAGTATTTT.

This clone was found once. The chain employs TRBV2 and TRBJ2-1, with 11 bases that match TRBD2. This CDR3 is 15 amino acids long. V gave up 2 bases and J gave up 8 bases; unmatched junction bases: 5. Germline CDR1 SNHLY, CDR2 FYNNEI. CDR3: CASSETSGSGDEQFF. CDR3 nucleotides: TGTGCCAGCAGTGAAACTAGCGGGAGTGGCGATGAGCAGTTCTTC.

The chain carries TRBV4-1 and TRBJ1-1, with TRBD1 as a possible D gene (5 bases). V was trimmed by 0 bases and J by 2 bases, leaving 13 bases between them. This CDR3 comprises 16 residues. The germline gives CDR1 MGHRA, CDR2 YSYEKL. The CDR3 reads CASSQDGVRANTEAFF. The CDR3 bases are TGCGCCAGCAGCCAAGACGGGGTCAGGGCCAACACTGAAGCTTTCTTT.

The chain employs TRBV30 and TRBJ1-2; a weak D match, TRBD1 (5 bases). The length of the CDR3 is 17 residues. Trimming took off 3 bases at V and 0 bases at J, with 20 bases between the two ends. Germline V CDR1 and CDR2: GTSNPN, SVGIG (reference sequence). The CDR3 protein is CAWSRLPRQFSNYGYTF. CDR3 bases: TGTGCCTGGAGCCGACTACCCCGACAGTTTTCTAACTATGGCTACACCTTC.

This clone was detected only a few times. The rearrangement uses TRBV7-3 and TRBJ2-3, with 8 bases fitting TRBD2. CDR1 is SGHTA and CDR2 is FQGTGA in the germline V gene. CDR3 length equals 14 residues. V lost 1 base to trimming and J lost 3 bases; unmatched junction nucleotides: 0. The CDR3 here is CASSLIAGTDTQYF. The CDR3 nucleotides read TGTGCCAGCAGCTTAATAGCGGGAACAGATACGCAGTATTTT.

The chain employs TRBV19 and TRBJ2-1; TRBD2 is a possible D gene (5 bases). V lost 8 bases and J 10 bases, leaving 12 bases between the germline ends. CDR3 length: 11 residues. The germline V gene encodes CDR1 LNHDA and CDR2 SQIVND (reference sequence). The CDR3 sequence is CASVRGREQFF. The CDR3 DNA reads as TGTGCCAGTGTAAGAGGGCGAGAGCAGTTCTTC.

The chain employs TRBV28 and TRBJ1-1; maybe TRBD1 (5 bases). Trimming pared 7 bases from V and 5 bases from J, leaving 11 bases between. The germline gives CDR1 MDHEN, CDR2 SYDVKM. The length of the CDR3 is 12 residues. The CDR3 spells CASNLGGTEAFF. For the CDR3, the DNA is TGTGCCAGCAATCTCGGGGGAACTGAAGCTTTCTTT. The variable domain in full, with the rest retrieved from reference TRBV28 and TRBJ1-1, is DVKVTQSSRYLVKRTGEKVFLECVQDMDHENMFWYRQDPGLGLRLIYFSYDVKMKEKGDIPEGYSVSREKKERFSLILESASTNQTSMYLCASNLGGTEAFFGQGTRLTVV.

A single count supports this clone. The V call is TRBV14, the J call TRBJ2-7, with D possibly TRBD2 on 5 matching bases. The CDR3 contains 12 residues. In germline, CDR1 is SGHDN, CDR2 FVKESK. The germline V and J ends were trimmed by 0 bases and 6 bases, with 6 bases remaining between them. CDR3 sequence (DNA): TGTGCCAGCAGCCAAGATAGCGTCGAGCAGTACTTC. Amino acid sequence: CASSQDSVEQYF.

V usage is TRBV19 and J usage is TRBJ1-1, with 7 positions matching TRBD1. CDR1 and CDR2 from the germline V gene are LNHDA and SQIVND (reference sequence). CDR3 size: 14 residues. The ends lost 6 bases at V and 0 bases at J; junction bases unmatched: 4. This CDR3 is CASRITGVNTEAFF. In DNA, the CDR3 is TGTGCCAGTAGAATTACAGGGGTGAACACTGAAGCTTTCTTT.

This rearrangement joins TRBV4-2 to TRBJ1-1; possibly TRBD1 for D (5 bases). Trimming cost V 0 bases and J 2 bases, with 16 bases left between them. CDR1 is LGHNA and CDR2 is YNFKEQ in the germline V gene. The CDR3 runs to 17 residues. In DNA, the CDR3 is TGTGCCAGCAGCCAAGATCGGGGGAGGGGATTCAACACTGAAGCTTTCTTT. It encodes CASSQDRGRGFNTEAFF.

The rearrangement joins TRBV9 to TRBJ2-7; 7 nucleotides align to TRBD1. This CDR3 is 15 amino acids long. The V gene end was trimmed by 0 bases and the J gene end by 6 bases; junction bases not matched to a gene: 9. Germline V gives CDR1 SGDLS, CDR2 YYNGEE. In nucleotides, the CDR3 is TGTGCCAGCAGCGTAGAAGGTAGACAGGGCACCGAGCAGTACTTC. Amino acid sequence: CASSVEGRQGTEQYF.

The CDR3 coding sequence is TGTGCCAGCAGAGAGGGGCTCAGCAATCAGCCCCAGCATTTT. Protein product: CASREGLSNQPQHF. V usage is TRBV27 and J usage is TRBJ1-5; a possible D gene is TRBD1 (5 bases). Germline V lookup: CDR1 MNHEY, CDR2 SMNVEV (reference sequence). V gave up 6 bases and J gave up 1 base, with 10 bases separating them. The CDR3 extends over 14 amino acids.

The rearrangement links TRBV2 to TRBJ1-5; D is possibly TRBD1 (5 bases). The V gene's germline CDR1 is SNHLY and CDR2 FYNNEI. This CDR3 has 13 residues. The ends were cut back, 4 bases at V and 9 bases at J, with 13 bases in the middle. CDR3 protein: CASSGAAQGPQHF. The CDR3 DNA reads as TGTGCCAGCAGTGGGGCCGCCCAGGGGCCCCAGCATTTT. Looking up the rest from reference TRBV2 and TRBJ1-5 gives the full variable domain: EPEVTQTPSHQVTQMGQEVILRCVPISNHLYFYWYRQILGQKVEFLVSFYNNEISEKSEIFDDQFSVERPDGSNFTLKIRSTKLEDSAMYFCASSGAAQGPQHFGDGTRLSIL.

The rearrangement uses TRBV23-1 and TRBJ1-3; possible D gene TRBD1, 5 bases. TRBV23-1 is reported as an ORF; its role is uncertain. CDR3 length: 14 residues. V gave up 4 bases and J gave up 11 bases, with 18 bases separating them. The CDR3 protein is CASSPQTDQLAIYF. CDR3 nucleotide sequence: TGCGCCAGCAGTCCCCAGACAGATCAGCTCGCCATATATTTT.

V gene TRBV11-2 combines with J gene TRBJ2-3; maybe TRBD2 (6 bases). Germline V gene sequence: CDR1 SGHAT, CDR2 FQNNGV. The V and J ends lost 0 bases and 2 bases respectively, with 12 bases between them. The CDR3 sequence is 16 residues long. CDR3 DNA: TGTGCCAGCAGCTTAGAGGGTAGCGGTTACACAGATACGCAGTATTTT. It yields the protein CASSLEGSGYTDTQYF.

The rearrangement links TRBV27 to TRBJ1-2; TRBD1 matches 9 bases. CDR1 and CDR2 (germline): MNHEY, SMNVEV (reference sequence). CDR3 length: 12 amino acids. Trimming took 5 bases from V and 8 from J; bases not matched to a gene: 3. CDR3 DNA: TGTGCCAGCAGTACAGGGGGCTCGGGCTACACCTTC. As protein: CASSTGGSGYTF.

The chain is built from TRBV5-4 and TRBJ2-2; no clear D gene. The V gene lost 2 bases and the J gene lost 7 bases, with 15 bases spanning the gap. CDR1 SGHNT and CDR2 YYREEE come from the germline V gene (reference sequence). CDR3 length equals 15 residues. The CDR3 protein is CASSLEAGTNGELFF. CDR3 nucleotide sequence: TGTGCCAGCAGCTTAGAGGCAGGAACCAACGGGGAGCTGTTTTTT.

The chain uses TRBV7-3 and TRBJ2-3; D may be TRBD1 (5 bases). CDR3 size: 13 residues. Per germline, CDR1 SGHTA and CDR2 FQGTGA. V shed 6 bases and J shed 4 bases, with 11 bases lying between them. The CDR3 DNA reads TGTGCCAGCAGTGACAGATTGTCAGATACGCAGTATTTT. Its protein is CASSDRLSDTQYF.

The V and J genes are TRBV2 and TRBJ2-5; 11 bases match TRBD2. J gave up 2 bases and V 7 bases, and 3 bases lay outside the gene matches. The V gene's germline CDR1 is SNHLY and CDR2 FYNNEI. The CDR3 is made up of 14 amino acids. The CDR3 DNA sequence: TGTGCCAGCACTTCTAGCGGGAGGCAAGAGACCCAGTACTTC. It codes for CASTSSGRQETQYF.

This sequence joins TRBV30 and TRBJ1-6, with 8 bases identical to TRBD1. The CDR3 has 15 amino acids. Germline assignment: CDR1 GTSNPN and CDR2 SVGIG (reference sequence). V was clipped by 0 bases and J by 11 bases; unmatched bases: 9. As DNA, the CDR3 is TGTGCCTGGAGTGTAGCAAGACAGGGGAGCCCACCCCTCCACTTT. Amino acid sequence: CAWSVARQGSPPLHF. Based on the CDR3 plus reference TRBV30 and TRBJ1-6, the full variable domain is SQTIHQWPATLVQPVGSPLSLECTVEGTSNPNLYWYRQAAGRGLQLLFYSVGIGQISSEVPQNLSASRPQDRQFILSSKKLLLSDSGFYLCAWSVARQGSPPLHFGNGTRLTVT.

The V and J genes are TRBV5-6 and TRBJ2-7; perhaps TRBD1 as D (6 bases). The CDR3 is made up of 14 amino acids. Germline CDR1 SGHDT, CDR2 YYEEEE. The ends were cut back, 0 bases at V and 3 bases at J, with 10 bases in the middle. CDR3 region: CASSLGTVHYEQYF. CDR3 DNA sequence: TGTGCCAGCAGCTTGGGGACAGTACACTACGAGCAGTACTTC.

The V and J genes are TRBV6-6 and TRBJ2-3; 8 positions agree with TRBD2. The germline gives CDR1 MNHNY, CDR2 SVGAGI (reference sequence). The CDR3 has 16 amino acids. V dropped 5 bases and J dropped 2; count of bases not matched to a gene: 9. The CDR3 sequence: CASSGATSGFTDTQYF. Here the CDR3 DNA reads TGTGCCAGCAGTGGCGCCACTAGCGGCTTCACAGATACGCAGTATTTT.